Sequencing of this T cell receptor (beta chain) was carried out in a study of blood T cell repertoires in COVID-19. Study-wide context: Samples representing acute and convalescent COVID-19 were sourced from the United States, Italy and Spain.

The protocol was immunoSEQ multiplex PCR, while the TCRdb copy is restricted to in-frame clones and leaves out a portion. The sample shows around 57,000 clones, about 86% of them seen only once. Sequencing was done on a sample of peripheral blood. This receptor was identified in a woman over 75 with active COVID-19.

CDR3 region: CASSRDRGNTEAFF. For the CDR3, the DNA is TGCGCCAGCAGCCGGGACAGGGGGAACACTGAAGCTTTCTTT. The V call is TRBV4-3, the J call TRBJ1-1; TRBD1 agrees at 10 bases. The CDR3 spans 14 residues. Per germline, CDR1 LGHNA and CDR2 YSLEER. After removal of 4 bases from V and 1 base from J, the junction contained 0 bases not matched to a gene.